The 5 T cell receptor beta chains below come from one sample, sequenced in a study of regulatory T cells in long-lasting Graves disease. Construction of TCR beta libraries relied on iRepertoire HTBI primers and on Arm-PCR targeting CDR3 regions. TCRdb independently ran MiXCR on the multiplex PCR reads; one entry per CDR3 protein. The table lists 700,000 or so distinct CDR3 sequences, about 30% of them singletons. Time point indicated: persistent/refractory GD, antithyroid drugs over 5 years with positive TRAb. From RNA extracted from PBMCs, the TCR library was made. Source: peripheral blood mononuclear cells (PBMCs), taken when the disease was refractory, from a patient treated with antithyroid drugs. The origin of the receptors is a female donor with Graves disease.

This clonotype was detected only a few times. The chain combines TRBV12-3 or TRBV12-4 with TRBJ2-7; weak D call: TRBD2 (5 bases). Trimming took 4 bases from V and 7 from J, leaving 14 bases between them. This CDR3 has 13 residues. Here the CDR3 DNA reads TGTGCCAGCAGTTCCCCGGGAAGGTTTGAGCAGTACTTC. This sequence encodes CASSSPGRFEQYF.

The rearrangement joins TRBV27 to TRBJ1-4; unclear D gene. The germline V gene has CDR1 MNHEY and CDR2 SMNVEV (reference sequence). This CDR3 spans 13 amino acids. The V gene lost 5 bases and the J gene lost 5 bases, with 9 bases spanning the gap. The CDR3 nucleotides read TGTGCCAGCAGTCCCCGACGGAATGAAAAACTGTTTTTT. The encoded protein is CASSPRRNEKLFF.

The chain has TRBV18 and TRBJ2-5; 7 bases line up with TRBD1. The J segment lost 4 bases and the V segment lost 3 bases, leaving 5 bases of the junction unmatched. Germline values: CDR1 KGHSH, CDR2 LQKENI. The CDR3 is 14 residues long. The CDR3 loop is CASSPKTGRETQYF. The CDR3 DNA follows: TGTGCCAGCTCACCCAAGACAGGGCGAGAGACCCAGTACTTC. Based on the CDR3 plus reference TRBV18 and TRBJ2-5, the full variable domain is NAGVMQNPRHLVRRRGQEARLRCSPMKGHSHVYWYRQLPEEGLKFMVYLQKENIIDESGMPKERFSAEFPKEGPSILRIQQVVRGDSAAYFCASSPKTGRETQYFGPGTRLLVL.

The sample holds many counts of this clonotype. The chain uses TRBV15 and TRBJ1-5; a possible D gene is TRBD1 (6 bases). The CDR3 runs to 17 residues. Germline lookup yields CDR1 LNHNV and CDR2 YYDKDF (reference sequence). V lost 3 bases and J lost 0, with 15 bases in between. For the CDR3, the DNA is TGTGCCACCAGCAGTTTGAGCAGGGGTTTTAGCAATCAGCCCCAGCATTTT. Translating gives CATSSLSRGFSNQPQHF.

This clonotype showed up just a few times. The CDR3 DNA follows: TGTGCCAGCAGCGTAGAATACGGTGTGGATGGCTACACCTTC. This sequence encodes CASSVEYGVDGYTF. The chain combines TRBV9 with TRBJ1-2; D ambiguous. The CDR3 is 14 residues long. V was cut by 0 bases and J by 6 bases, with 12 bases left in between. Germline CDR1 reads SGDLS; CDR2 reads YYNGEE.